The entry below describes one T cell receptor (beta chain). Its antigen is currently unknown. The sample is drawn from a study of early stage breast cancer tumors. Study-level information: Most invasive tumors, about 70% of the 16, were ER+/PR+/HER2-.

General observations from the study: Enriched TCRB sequences shared across patients were mostly commonly generated sequences. Blood repertoires resembled normal breast more than tumor.

Here immunoSEQ multiplex PCR was the method, and the copy in TCRdb shows in-frame clones only, minus some. The data show about 41,000 clones, over 60% seen once. This TCR was sampled from a person aged 45 to 59 with breast cancer. Material: blood.

DNA of the CDR3: TGTGCCAGCAGTGAGGGGAAAACTAGCCAGCAAGAGACCCAGTACTTC. Amino acids: CASSEGKTSQQETQYF. The chain links TRBV25-1 to TRBJ2-5, with a weak D call TRBD2 (6 bases). Germline loops: CDR1 MGHDK, CDR2 SYGVNS. The CDR3 is 16 amino acids. Trimming shortened V by 3 bases and J by 2 bases, and 16 bases separated the two germline ends. Based on the CDR3 plus reference TRBV25-1 and TRBJ2-5, the full variable domain is EADIYQTPRYLVIGTGKKITLECSQTMGHDKMYWYQQDPGMELHLIHYSYGVNSTEKGDLSSESTVSRIRTEHFPLTLESARPSHTSQYLCASSEGKTSQQETQYFGPGTRLLVL.